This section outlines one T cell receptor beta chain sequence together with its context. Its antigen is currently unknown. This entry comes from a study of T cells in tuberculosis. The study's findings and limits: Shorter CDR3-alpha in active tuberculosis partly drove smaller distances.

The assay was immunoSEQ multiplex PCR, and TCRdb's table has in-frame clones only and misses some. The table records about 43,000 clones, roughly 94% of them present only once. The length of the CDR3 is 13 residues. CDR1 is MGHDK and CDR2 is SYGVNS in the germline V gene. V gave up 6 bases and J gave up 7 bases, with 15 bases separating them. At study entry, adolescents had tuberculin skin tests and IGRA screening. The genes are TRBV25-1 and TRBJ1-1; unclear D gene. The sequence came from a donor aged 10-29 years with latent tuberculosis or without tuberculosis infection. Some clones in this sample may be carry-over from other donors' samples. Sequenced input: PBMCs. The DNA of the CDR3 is TGTGCCAGCAGACAAGTAGGAGAGGGTGAAGCTTTCTTT. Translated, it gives CASRQVGEGEAFF.